This T cell receptor beta chain was found in a study of blood T cell repertoires in COVID-19. Study background: PBMCs, B-cell-depleted T cells, or T cells provided the cDNA or gDNA that made up the material.

In the study's own analysis: Estimates of nucleated cell counts were drawn from the amplification of reference gene primers. Sequencing used immunoSEQ multiplex PCR; TCRdb keeps in-frame clones, though not all of them. That table supplies the V and J calls and clone size; D and trimming were determined from the DNA. The repertoire holds fewer than 45,000 clones, with roughly 90% as singletons. Trimming cost V 0 bases and J 3 bases; bases outside gene matches: 6. This CDR3 comprises 16 residues. Germline loops: CDR1 SGHRS, CDR2 YFSETQ. Sequenced: peripheral blood. The chain is built from TRBV5-1 and TRBJ2-1; 7 bases are shared with TRBD2. The source of this sequence is a human donor in a cohort sampled during active COVID-19. This chain's CDR3 is CASSLVTSGDYNEQFF. The CDR3 bases are TGCGCCAGCAGCTTGGTTACCAGCGGGGACTACAATGAGCAGTTCTTC.